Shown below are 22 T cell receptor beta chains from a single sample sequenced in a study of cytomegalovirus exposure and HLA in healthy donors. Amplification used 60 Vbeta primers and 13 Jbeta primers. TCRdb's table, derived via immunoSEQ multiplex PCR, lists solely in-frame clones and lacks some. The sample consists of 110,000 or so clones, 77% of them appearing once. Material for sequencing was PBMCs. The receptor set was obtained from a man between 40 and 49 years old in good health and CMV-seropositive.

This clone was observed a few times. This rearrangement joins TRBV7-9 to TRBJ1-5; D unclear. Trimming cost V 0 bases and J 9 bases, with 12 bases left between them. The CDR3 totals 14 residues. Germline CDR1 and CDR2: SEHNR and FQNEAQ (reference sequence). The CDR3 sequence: CASSLAGSPSPQHF. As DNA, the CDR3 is TGTGCCAGCAGCTTAGCAGGTAGCCCATCGCCCCAGCATTTT.

This CDR3 reads CASSQGDRDEKLFF. In DNA, the CDR3 is TGTGCCAGCAGCCAAGGGGACAGGGACGAAAAACTGTTTTTT. V and J are TRBV4-2 and TRBJ1-4; TRBD1 matches at 9 bases. The CDR3 has 14 residues. The trim removed 1 base at V and 8 bases at J, leaving 2 bases unmatched. The germline gives CDR1 LGHNA, CDR2 YNFKEQ.

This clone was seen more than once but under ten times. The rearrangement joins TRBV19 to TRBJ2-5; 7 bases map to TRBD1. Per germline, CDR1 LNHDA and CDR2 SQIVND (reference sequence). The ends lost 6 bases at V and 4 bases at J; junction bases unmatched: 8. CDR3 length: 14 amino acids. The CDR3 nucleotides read TGTGCCAGTAGCGGACTGGGACAGCTAGAGACCCAGTACTTC. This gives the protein CASSGLGQLETQYF.

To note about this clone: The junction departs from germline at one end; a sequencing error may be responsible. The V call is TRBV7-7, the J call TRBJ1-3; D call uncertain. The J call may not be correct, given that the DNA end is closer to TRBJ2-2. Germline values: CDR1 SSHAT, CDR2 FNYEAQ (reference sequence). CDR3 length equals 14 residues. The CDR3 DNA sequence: TGTGCTAGCAATTCGGGTTTCGGAACCGGGGAGCTGTTTTTT. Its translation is CASNSGFGTGELFF.

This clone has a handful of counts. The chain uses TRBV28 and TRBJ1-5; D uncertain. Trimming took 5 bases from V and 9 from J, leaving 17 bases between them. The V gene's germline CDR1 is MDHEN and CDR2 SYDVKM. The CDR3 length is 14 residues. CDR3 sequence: CASSIPGSPRPQHF. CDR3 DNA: TGTGCCAGCAGTATACCCGGGTCTCCTCGGCCCCAGCATTTT.

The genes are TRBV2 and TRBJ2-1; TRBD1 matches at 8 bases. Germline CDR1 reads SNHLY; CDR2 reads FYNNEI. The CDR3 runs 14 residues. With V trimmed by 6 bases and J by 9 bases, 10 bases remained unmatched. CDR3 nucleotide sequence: TGTGCCAGCAGGACAGGGGCCGATTTCGGTGAGCAGTTCTTC. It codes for CASRTGADFGEQFF.

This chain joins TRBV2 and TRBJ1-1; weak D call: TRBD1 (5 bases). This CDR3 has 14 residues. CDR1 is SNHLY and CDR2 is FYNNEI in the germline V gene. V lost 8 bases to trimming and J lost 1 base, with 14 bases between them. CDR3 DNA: TGTGCCAGCGGAGGGGAGGCCACGAACACTGAAGCTTTCTTT. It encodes CASGGEATNTEAFF.

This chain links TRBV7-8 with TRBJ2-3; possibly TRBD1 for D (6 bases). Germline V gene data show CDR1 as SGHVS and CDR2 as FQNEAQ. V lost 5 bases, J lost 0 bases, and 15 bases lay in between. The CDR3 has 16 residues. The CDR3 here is CASSMTGVTSTDTQYF. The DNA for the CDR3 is TGTGCCAGCAGCATGACAGGCGTAACTAGCACAGATACGCAGTATTTT.

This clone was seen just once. CDR3 nucleotide sequence: TGTGCCAGCAGCTTTCAGCTTGAGGTCTGGGAGACCCAGTACTTC. Translated, it gives CASSFQLEVWETQYF. This chain connects TRBV5-8 to TRBJ2-5; D remains ambiguous. This CDR3 region has 15 residues. V was clipped by 2 bases and J by 5 bases, with 16 bases between them. Germline CDR1 and CDR2: SGHTS and YDEGEE.

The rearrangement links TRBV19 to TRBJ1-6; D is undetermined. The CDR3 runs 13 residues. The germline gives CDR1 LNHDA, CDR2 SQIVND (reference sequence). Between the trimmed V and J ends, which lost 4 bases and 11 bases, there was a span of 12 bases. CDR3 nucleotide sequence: TGTGCCAGTAGTAACAACGATTTTACACCCCTCCACTTT. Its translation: CASSNNDFTPLHF.

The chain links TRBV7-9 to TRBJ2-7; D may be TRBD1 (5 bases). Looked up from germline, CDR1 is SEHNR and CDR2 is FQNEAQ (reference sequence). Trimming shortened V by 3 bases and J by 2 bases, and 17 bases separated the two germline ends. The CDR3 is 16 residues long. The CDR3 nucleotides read TGTGCCAGCAGCTTCCCGCAGGGCCCTTCGACCTACGAGCAGTACTTC. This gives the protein CASSFPQGPSTYEQYF.

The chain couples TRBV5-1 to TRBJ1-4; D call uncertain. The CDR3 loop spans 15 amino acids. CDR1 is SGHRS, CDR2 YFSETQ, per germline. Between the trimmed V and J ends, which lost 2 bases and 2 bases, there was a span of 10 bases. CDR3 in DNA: TGCGCCAGCAGCTTTCAGTCCGGGACTAATGAAAAACTGTTTTTT. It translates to CASSFQSGTNEKLFF. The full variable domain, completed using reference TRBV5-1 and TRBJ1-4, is KAGVTQTPRYLIKTRGQQVTLSCSPISGHRSVSWYQQTPGQGLQFLFEYFSETQRNKGNFPGRFSGRQFSNSRSEMNVSTLELGDSALYLCASSFQSGTNEKLFFGSGTQLSVL.

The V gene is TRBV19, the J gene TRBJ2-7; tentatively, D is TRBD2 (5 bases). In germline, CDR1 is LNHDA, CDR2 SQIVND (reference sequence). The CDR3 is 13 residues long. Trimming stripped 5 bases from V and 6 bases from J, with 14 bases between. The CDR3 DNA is TGTGCCAGTAGTTTTTGGGCTAGCTCCGAGCAGTACTTC. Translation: CASSFWASSEQYF.

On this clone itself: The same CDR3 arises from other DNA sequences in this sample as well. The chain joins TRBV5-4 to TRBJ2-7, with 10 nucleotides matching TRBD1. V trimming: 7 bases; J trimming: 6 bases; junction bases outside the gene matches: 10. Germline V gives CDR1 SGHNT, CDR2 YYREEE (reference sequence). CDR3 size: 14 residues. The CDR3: CASLDRGRPSEQYF. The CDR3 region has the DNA TGTGCCAGCTTAGACAGGGGGCGTCCCTCCGAGCAGTACTTC.

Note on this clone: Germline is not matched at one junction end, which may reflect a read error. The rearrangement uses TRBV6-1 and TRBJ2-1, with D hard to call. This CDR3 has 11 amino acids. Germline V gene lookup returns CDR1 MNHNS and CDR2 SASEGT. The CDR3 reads CASSETPRVLF. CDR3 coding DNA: TGTGCCAGCAGTGAAACTCCAAGAGTGCTCTTC.

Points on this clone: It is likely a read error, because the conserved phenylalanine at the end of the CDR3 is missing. CDR3 bases: TGTGCCAGTAGCTGGGGACTCCAAGCTAACTATGGCTACACCCTC. Amino acids: CASSWGLQANYGYTL. The V call is TRBV19, the J call TRBJ1-2, with D possibly TRBD1 on 5 matching bases. V lost 6 bases to trimming and J lost 0 bases, with 14 bases between them. CDR3 length equals 15 residues. CDR1 is LNHDA, CDR2 SQIVND, per germline (reference sequence).

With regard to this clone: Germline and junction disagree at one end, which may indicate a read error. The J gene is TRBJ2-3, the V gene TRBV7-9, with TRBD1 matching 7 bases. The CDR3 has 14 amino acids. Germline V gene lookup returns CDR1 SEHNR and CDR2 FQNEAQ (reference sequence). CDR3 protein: CSSSSRDRADTQYF. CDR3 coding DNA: TGTTCCAGCAGCTCTAGAGACAGGGCAGATACGCAGTATTTT.

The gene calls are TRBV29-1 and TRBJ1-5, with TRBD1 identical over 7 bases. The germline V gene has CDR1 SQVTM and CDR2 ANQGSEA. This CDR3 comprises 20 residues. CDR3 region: CRLVNRGVLGSKQDNQPQHF. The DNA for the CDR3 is TGCAGACTGGTAAACAGGGGTGTTCTAGGATCAAAACAAGATAATCAGCCCCAGCATTTT.

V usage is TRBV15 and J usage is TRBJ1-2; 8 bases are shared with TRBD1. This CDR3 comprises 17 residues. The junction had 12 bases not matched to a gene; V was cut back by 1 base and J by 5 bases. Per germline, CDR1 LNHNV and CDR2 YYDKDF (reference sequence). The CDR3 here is CATSRGFIGTGGYGYTF. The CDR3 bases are TGTGCCACCAGCAGAGGGTTTATCGGAACAGGGGGGTATGGCTACACCTTC.

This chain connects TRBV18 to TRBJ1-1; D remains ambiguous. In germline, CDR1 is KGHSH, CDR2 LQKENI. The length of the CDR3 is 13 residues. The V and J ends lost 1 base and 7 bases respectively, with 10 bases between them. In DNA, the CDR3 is TGTGCCAGCTCACCACTCCCACGGGGTGAAGCTTTCTTT. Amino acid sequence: CASSPLPRGEAFF. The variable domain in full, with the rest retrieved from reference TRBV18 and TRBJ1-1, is NAGVMQNPRHLVRRRGQEARLRCSPMKGHSHVYWYRQLPEEGLKFMVYLQKENIIDESGMPKERFSAEFPKEGPSILRIQQVVRGDSAAYFCASSPLPRGEAFFGQGTRLTVV.

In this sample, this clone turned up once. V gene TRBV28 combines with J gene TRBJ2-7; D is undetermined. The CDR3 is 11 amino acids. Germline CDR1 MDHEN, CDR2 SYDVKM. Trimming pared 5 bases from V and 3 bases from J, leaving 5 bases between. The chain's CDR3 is CASSGHYEQYF. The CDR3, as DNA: TGTGCCAGCAGTGGGCACTACGAGCAGTACTTC.

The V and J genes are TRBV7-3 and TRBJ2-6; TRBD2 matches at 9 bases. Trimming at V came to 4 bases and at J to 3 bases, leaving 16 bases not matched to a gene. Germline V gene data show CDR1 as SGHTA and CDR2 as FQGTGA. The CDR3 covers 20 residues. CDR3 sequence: CASSSGSVGLAGLGANVLTF. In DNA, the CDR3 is TGTGCCAGCAGCTCGGGGTCGGTAGGGCTAGCGGGGCTTGGGGCCAACGTCCTGACTTTC.